This T cell receptor (beta chain) was found in a study of CD8 T cells in Susac syndrome. Random hexamers were used to reverse transcribe roughly 0.5 to 1 ug of RNA. In TCRdb, the immunoSEQ multiplex PCR reads were re-called with MiXCR into one record per CDR3 protein. The repertoire consists of some 400,000 distinct CDR3 sequences, with approximately 85% occurring once and the leading ten covering about 0.12%. Germline loops: CDR1 SGHNT, CDR2 YYREEE (reference sequence). CDR3 length: 14 residues. The V and J ends lost 6 bases and 3 bases respectively, with 15 bases between them. Sequencing was performed on CD8+ T cells from PBMCs. This TCR was sampled from a human donor with multiple sclerosis. The genes are TRBV5-4 and TRBJ1-1, with a weak D call TRBD1 (6 bases). DNA of the CDR3: TGTGCCAGCACCATTCTGGGGGCGGACACTGAAGCTTTCTTT. Its protein product is CASTILGADTEAFF.